This entry lists 8 T cell receptor beta chains sequenced from one sample in a study of blood T cell repertoires in COVID-19. Libraries were prepared by immunoSEQ multiplex PCR; TCRdb keeps only in-frame clonotypes and omits some of them. Of about 130,000 clones listed, about four fifths were seen once; the top ten hold 3% to 3.5%. Input material: peripheral blood. These receptors were taken from a woman of 80 years or more with acute or convalescent COVID-19.

This chain uses TRBV28 with TRBJ2-7, with D perhaps matching TRBD1 (5 bases). The CDR3 extends over 13 amino acids. Trimming removed 2 bases at V and 5 bases at J, with 10 bases between. Germline V gene sequence: CDR1 MDHEN, CDR2 SYDVKM. The CDR3 DNA is TGTGCCAGCAGTTTAGTGGACATGGACGAGCAGTACTTC. It translates to CASSLVDMDEQYF.

The chain combines TRBV4-2 with TRBJ2-1, with D uncertain. Trimming removed 0 bases from V and 15 bases from J, with 12 bases in between. The CDR3 loop spans 12 amino acids. Looked up from germline, CDR1 is LGHNA and CDR2 is YNFKEQ. Written as DNA, the CDR3 is TGTGCCAGCAGCCAAGATAATCACTCCTGGTTCTTC. Amino acid sequence: CASSQDNHSWFF.

This clone appeared many times. The V call is TRBV7-3, the J call TRBJ1-2, with a tentative D call TRBD1 (5 bases). The V end lost 5 bases, the J end lost 4 bases, and 17 bases lay between the germline ends. The germline CDR1 and CDR2 sequences are SGHTA and FQGTGA. This CDR3 contains 15 residues. In DNA, the CDR3 is TGTGCCAGCAGCCGAACCCACACAGGCCTCTATGGCTACACCTTC. It specifies CASSRTHTGLYGYTF.

The genes are TRBV5-6 and TRBJ1-2; D is unresolved. Trimming removed 0 bases at V and 3 bases at J, with 12 bases between. The germline V gene has CDR1 SGHDT and CDR2 YYEEEE. The CDR3 loop spans 15 amino acids. The CDR3 coding sequence is TGTGCCAGCAGCTTGGTACACAGCAATTACTATGGCTACACCTTC. Its protein is CASSLVHSNYYGYTF.

V gene TRBV18 combines with J gene TRBJ1-4; 9 bases agree with TRBD1. Germline V CDR1 and CDR2: KGHSH, LQKENI. V lost 5 bases and J lost 6; bases outside the gene matches: 1. There are 13 residues in the CDR3. The CDR3 here is CASSDRGDEKLFF. The CDR3 nucleotides read TGTGCCAGCTCAGACAGGGGGGATGAAAAACTGTTTTTT.

CDR3 amino acids: CASSPPRDRDYNEQFF. The DNA for the CDR3 is TGTGCCAGCTCACCACCGAGAGACAGAGACTACAATGAGCAGTTCTTC. This chain links TRBV18 with TRBJ2-1; D is possibly TRBD1 (5 bases). Trimming took 0 bases from V and 3 from J, leaving 12 bases between them. This CDR3 has 16 residues. Germline CDR1 reads KGHSH; CDR2 reads LQKENI.

CDR3: CASSLGARVNTEAFF. The CDR3 DNA reads TGTGCCAGCAGTCTGGGGGCCAGGGTGAACACTGAAGCTTTCTTT. The chain links TRBV2 to TRBJ1-1, with a weak D call TRBD1 (6 bases). CDR1 and CDR2 from the germline V gene are SNHLY and FYNNEI. V was pared by 5 bases and J by 0 bases, with 13 bases between. This CDR3 comprises 15 residues. Using reference TRBV2 and TRBJ1-1 for the parts outside the CDR3, the full variable domain is EPEVTQTPSHQVTQMGQEVILRCVPISNHLYFYWYRQILGQKVEFLVSFYNNEISEKSEIFDDQFSVERPDGSNFTLKIRSTKLEDSAMYFCASSLGARVNTEAFFGQGTRLTVV.

The chain joins TRBV5-6 to TRBJ2-3; 12 nucleotides align to TRBD2. Germline V lookup: CDR1 SGHDT, CDR2 YYEEEE. Germline trimming cut 4 bases from V and 14 bases from J; bases unmatched to any gene: 11. The CDR3 consists of 14 residues. As DNA, the CDR3 is TGTGCCAGCAGCCCGGCGGCTAGCGGGGGGGCCGCGTATTTT. Translating gives CASSPAASGGAAYF.